The rows below give T cell receptor beta chains drawn from one sample of a study of neurological immune-mediated disorders. Each CDR3 protein is one row after TCRdb ran MiXCR on the 5' RACE reads. The sample includes tens of thousands of distinct CDR3 sequences, about 10% of them seen just once. The sequenced sample was PBMCs. These receptors were taken from a male donor with HTLV-1-associated myelopathy (HAM/TSP). CDR3s include the opening cysteine and the closing phenylalanine or tryptophan. The order of the fields is D gene, clone size, V gene, J gene, CDR3 protein, CDR3 DNA. D genes are given only for firm matches. Rows may omit the clone size; those that give it use once, few, many or a size class.

D: -; size: many; V: TRBV6-2/TRBV6-3; J: TRBJ2-7; CDR3: CASSQRVGGDEQYF; DNA: TGTGCCAGCTCCCAAAGGGTCGGAGGGGACGAGCAGTACTTC
D: -; size: many; V: TRBV6-5; J: TRBJ1-1; CDR3: CASSYSGADETEAFF; DNA: TGTGCCAGCAGTTACTCGGGGGCCGACGAGACTGAAGCTTTCTTT
D: -; size: many; V: TRBV19; J: TRBJ2-5; CDR3: CASSISQTGQETQYF; DNA: TGTGCCAGTAGTATCAGCCAAACAGGGCAAGAGACCCAGTACTTC
D: TRBD1; size: many; V: TRBV5-6; J: TRBJ2-1; CDR3: CASSRPRDRQFF; DNA: TGTGCCAGCAGCCGTCCCCGGGACAGGCAGTTCTTC
D: -; size: many; V: TRBV5-1; J: TRBJ2-6; CDR3: CASSLVGVSGANVLTF; DNA: TGCGCCAGCAGCTTGGTTGGGGTCTCTGGGGCCAACGTCCTGACTTTC
D: TRBD1; size: many; V: TRBV7-9; J: TRBJ2-2; CDR3: CASTPGQGGTGELFF; DNA: TGTGCCAGCACCCCCGGACAGGGAGGCACCGGGGAGCTGTTTTTT
D: TRBD1; size: many; V: TRBV5-1; J: TRBJ1-2; CDR3: CASSRGAGGSNYGYTF; DNA: TGCGCCAGCAGCCGCGGGGCAGGGGGGTCCAACTATGGCTACACCTTC
D: -; size: many; V: TRBV7-8; J: TRBJ1-5; CDR3: CASSSDRNQPQHF; DNA: TGTGCCAGCAGCTCTGACCGGAATCAGCCCCAGCATTTT
D: -; size: many; V: TRBV2; J: TRBJ1-4; CDR3: CASRGTGEKLFF; DNA: TGTGCCAGCAGGGGGACGGGAGAAAAACTGTTTTTT
D: -; size: many; V: TRBV10-3; J: TRBJ2-3; CDR3: CAITPGEDTQYF; DNA: TGTGCCATCACGCCAGGGGAAGATACGCAGTATTTT
D: -; size: many; V: TRBV5-1; J: TRBJ2-1; CDR3: CASSRVDEQFF; DNA: TGCGCCAGCTCGCGGGTCGATGAGCAGTTCTTC
D: -; size: -; V: TRBV11-1; J: TRBJ2-5; CDR3: CASILARETQYF; DNA: TGTGCCAGCATCTTAGCAAGGGAGACCCAGTACTTC
D: -; size: many; V: TRBV7-6; J: TRBJ2-7; CDR3: CGTHGGALPAGYEQYF; DNA: TGTGGGACCCATGGTGGGGCGCTGCCGGCCGGGTACGAGCAGTACTTC
D: TRBD2; size: -; V: TRBV6-6; J: TRBJ2-1; CDR3: CASSRISGGNEQLF; DNA: TGTGCCAGCAGTCGGATTAGCGGGGGGAATGAGCAGTTATTC
D: -; size: many; V: TRBV20-1; J: TRBJ2-3; CDR3: CSARDLGGSTDTQYF; DNA: TGCAGTGCTAGAGATTTAGGCGGCAGCACAGATACGCAGTATTTT
D: TRBD1; size: many; V: TRBV12-3/TRBV12-4; J: TRBJ1-2; CDR3: CASRRDSYYGYTF; DNA: TGTGCCAGCAGGAGGGACAGCTACTATGGCTACACCTTC
D: TRBD1; size: many; V: TRBV7-8; J: TRBJ2-2; CDR3: CASTGTGGSILNPGELFF; DNA: TGTGCCAGCACCGGGACAGGGGGCTCCATTTTGAACCCCGGGGAGCTGTTTTTT
D: -; size: many; V: TRBV7-8; J: TRBJ2-2; CDR3: CASSAQGGTPGELFF; DNA: TGTGCCAGCAGCGCCCAAGGGGGAACCCCCGGGGAGCTGTTTTTT
D: -; size: -; V: TRBV18; J: TRBJ1-5; CDR3: CASSQAGDTQPQHF; DNA: TGTGCCAGCTCACAGGCAGGGGACACTCAGCCCCAGCATTTT
D: TRBD1; size: many; V: TRBV5-5; J: TRBJ2-7; CDR3: CASSLAPGQGTGQYF; DNA: TGTGCCAGCAGCTTAGCTCCGGGACAGGGTACGGGGCAGTACTTC
D: TRBD1; size: many; V: TRBV13; J: TRBJ1-4; CDR3: CASSWRTGGIEKLFF; DNA: TGTGCCAGCAGCTGGAGGACAGGGGGAATTGAAAAACTGTTTTTT
D: TRBD1; size: many; V: TRBV28; J: TRBJ2-7; CDR3: CASSFSGGLSYEQYF; DNA: TGTGCCAGCAGTTTTTCAGGGGGCTTATCCTACGAGCAGTACTTC
D: TRBD1; size: -; V: TRBV14; J: TRBJ1-1; CDR3: CASSPAGGDGAFF; DNA: TGTGCCAGCAGCCCGGCAGGGGGCGACGGAGCTTTCTTT
D: -; size: many; V: TRBV20-1; J: TRBJ2-4; CDR3: CSAVPNSRAKNIQYF; DNA: TGCAGTGCCGTTCCTAACTCCAGGGCCAAAAACATTCAGTACTTC
D: -; size: many; V: TRBV5-1; J: TRBJ1-4; CDR3: CASSPGHAGGEKLFF; DNA: TGCGCCAGCAGCCCAGGACACGCCGGCGGTGAAAAACTGTTTTTT
D: TRBD1; size: many; V: TRBV5-1; J: TRBJ1-1; CDR3: CASSLSTGNTEAFF; DNA: TGCGCCAGCAGCTTGTCGACAGGGAATACTGAAGCTTTCTTT
D: TRBD1; size: many; V: TRBV3-1; J: TRBJ1-2; CDR3: CASSQAGTASNYGYTF; DNA: TGTGCCAGCAGCCAAGCCGGGACAGCTTCTAACTATGGCTACACCTTC
D: -; size: many; V: TRBV3-1; J: TRBJ2-5; CDR3: CASSQEETQYF; DNA: TGTGCCAGCAGCCAAGAAGAGACCCAGTACTTC
D: -; size: many; V: TRBV25-1; J: TRBJ2-4; CDR3: CASSDALGKNIQYF; DNA: TGTGCCAGCAGTGATGCCCTAGGGAAAAACATTCAGTACTTC
D: -; size: -; V: TRBV12-3/TRBV12-4; J: TRBJ1-4; CDR3: CASTNNLGGVWNERLFF; DNA: TGTGCCAGCACCAACAACCTAGGGGGTGTCTGGAATGAAAGACTGTTTTTT
D: -; size: many; V: TRBV5-1; J: TRBJ2-5; CDR3: CASSLTPRETQYF; DNA: TGCGCCAGCAGCTTGACCCCCCGGGAGACCCAGTACTTC
D: -; size: many; V: TRBV19; J: TRBJ1-1; CDR3: CASKGRTEAFF; DNA: TGTGCCAGTAAGGGGAGGACTGAAGCTTTCTTT
D: -; size: many; V: TRBV12-3/TRBV12-4; J: TRBJ2-7; CDR3: CASSYGQISYEQYF; DNA: TGTGCCAGCAGTTATGGACAAATTTCCTACGAGCAGTACTTC
D: -; size: many; V: TRBV2; J: TRBJ1-1; CDR3: CASHSDRNTEAFF; DNA: TGTGCCAGCCATTCAGACAGGAACACTGAAGCTTTCTTT
D: TRBD2; size: many; V: TRBV9; J: TRBJ2-1; CDR3: CASSPTAGGHNEQFF; DNA: TGTGCCAGCAGCCCCACCGCGGGGGGCCACAATGAGCAGTTCTTC
D: TRBD1; size: many; V: TRBV20-1; J: TRBJ1-2; CDR3: CSARTPGQGIGYGYTF; DNA: TGCAGTGCTAGAACCCCGGGACAGGGGATTGGGTATGGCTACACCTTC
D: -; size: -; V: TRBV7-3; J: TRBJ1-5; CDR3: CASSLGRLNQPQHF; DNA: TGTGCCAGCAGCTTGGGACGGTTAAATCAGCCCCAGCATTTT
D: -; size: many; V: TRBV5-1; J: TRBJ1-1; CDR3: CASSLQGPEATEAFF; DNA: TGCGCCAGCAGCTTACAGGGCCCCGAGGCCACTGAAGCTTTCTTT
D: TRBD1; size: -; V: TRBV5-1; J: TRBJ1-1; CDR3: CASSLGTGNTEALF; DNA: TGCGCCAGCAGCCTTGGGACAGGGAACACTGAAGCTTTATTT
D: TRBD2; size: many; V: TRBV5-1; J: TRBJ2-7; CDR3: CASSLASGGVKPYEQYF; DNA: TGCGCCAGCAGCTTGGCTAGCGGGGGTGTTAAGCCCTACGAGCAGTACTTC
D: -; size: many; V: TRBV5-1; J: TRBJ1-1; CDR3: CASSFGGRGTEAFF; DNA: TGCGCCAGCAGCTTCGGGGGGCGAGGGACTGAAGCTTTCTTT
D: -; size: many; V: TRBV5-1; J: TRBJ2-7; CDR3: CASSLPGRRGFYEQYF; DNA: TGCGCCAGCAGCTTGCCGGGGAGGAGGGGTTTCTACGAGCAGTACTTC
D: TRBD1; size: -; V: TRBV6-5; J: TRBJ1-2; CDR3: CASRSQGKGGYTF; DNA: TGTGCCAGCAGATCACAGGGGAAAGGGGGCTACACCTTC
D: -; size: many; V: TRBV20-1; J: TRBJ1-6; CDR3: CSASPSLGQSRNPLHF; DNA: TGCAGTGCTAGTCCTTCTTTGGGACAAAGCCGAAATCCCCTCCACTTT
D: -; size: few; V: TRBV6-5; J: TRBJ1-2; CDR3: CACHGGPYGYTF; DNA: TGTGCCTGCCATGGGGGACCTTATGGCTACACCTTC
D: -; size: -; V: TRBV5-6; J: TRBJ2-6; CDR3: CASSLDVGRGQVLSGANVLTF; DNA: TGTGCCAGCAGCTTGGATGTAGGGAGGGGACAGGTCCTCTCTGGGGCCAACGTCCTGACTTTC
D: TRBD2; size: many; V: TRBV6-5; J: TRBJ2-7; CDR3: CASQQEATGGAFEQYF; DNA: TGTGCCAGCCAACAGGAGGCGACCGGGGGGGCGTTCGAGCAGTACTTC
D: -; size: many; V: TRBV20-1; J: TRBJ1-6; CDR3: CSASPRGVRSLNSPLHF; DNA: TGCAGTGCTAGCCCCAGGGGCGTCCGATCCCTTAATTCACCCCTCCACTTT
D: TRBD1; size: many; V: TRBV5-1; J: TRBJ2-4; CDR3: CASSFDTGGRTVGSRNIQYF; DNA: TGCGCCAGCAGCTTCGACACAGGGGGCCGGACCGTCGGGTCCCGAAACATTCAGTACTTC
D: TRBD2; size: many; V: TRBV6-1; J: TRBJ2-3; CDR3: CATQIAGGITDTQYF; DNA: TGTGCCACCCAAATAGCGGGGGGGATCACAGATACGCAGTATTTT